The subject of this entry is one T cell receptor beta chain. Amplification used 60 V beta primers and 13 J beta primers. The data were produced by immunoSEQ multiplex PCR, yet TCRdb's version contains in-frame clones alone and is incomplete. This table holds approximately 64,000 clones, around 86% found once. The entry originates in a study of glioma-infiltrating T cells after dendritic cell vaccination. There are 17 residues in the CDR3. Deletions cut 8 bases from V and 9 bases from J, with 29 bases between. CDR1 and CDR2 (germline): GTSNPN, SVGIG (reference sequence). This sample comprised blood, obtained before dendritic cell vaccination. The clonotype originates from a human donor with glioblastoma. This chain connects TRBV30 to TRBJ1-6, with TRBD1 as a possible D gene (5 bases). DNA for the CDR3: TGTGCCGGGACCAAAGGCGGGAGCCGGGCAATAGGTTCACCCCTCCACTTT. This sequence encodes CAGTKGGSRAIGSPLHF.